The 26 T cell receptor beta chains in this list originate from one sample, sequenced in a study of shared clonotypes between healthy human individuals. The protocol was immunoSEQ multiplex PCR, while the TCRdb copy is restricted to in-frame clones and leaves out a portion. Found here are 980,000 or so clones, approximately 80% of them singletons; the top ten hold approximately 1.5%. Specimen: memory CD4+ T cells sorted from blood. Stated subset: CD45RA-negative fraction. These receptors all come from a young man in good health.

This clone was counted only a few times. The gene calls are TRBV11-2 and TRBJ2-4; 7 nucleotides agree with TRBD2. CDR1 is SGHAT and CDR2 is FQNNGV in the germline V gene. The CDR3 contains 16 residues. With 3 bases clipped from V and 2 bases from J, the junction kept 7 bases outside the gene matches. The CDR3 region has the DNA TGTGCCAGCAGCTTGTCCGGGAGGCTAACCAAAAACATTCAGTACTTC. Its protein is CASSLSGRLTKNIQYF.

This clone came up once. V and J are TRBV20-1 and TRBJ2-7, with D possibly matching TRBD1 (5 bases). This CDR3 is 11 amino acids long. CDR1 DFQATT and CDR2 SNEGSKA come from the germline V gene (reference sequence). CDR3 region: CSPSDIFEQYF. DNA of the CDR3: TGCAGCCCTTCGGACATCTTCGAGCAGTACTTC.

This clone was observed a handful of times. The CDR3 spells CAWSVSGIGNQPQHF. In DNA, the CDR3 is TGTGCCTGGAGTGTGTCTGGTATCGGCAATCAGCCCCAGCATTTT. The V and J genes are TRBV30 and TRBJ1-5; no firm D call. V gave up 0 bases and J gave up 2 bases, with 11 bases separating them. CDR1 and CDR2 from the germline V gene are GTSNPN and SVGIG (reference sequence). The CDR3 has 15 residues.

The CDR3 sequence is CASTPGEGGTQYF. The CDR3 coding sequence is TGTGCCAGCACCCCCGGGGAGGGGGGGACCCAGTACTTC. The gene calls are TRBV11-2 and TRBJ2-5; TRBD2 might be the D (7 bases). This CDR3 comprises 13 residues. The V and J ends lost 7 bases and 7 bases respectively, with 16 bases between them. CDR1 and CDR2 (germline): SGHAT, FQNNGV. The full variable domain, in which reference TRBV11-2 and TRBJ2-5 provide the parts outside the CDR3, is EAGVAQSPRYKIIEKRQSVAFWCNPISGHATLYWYQQILGQGPKLLIQFQNNGVVDDSQLPKDRFSAERLKGVDSTLKIQPAKLEDSAVYLCASTPGEGGTQYFGPGTRLLVL.

The chain has TRBV9 and TRBJ1-2, with D hard to call. V lost 7 bases, J lost 4 bases, and 20 bases lay in between. The length of the CDR3 is 15 residues. Germline CDR1 SGDLS, CDR2 YYNGEE. CDR3 amino acids: CASASHSRKTYGYTF. CDR3 sequence (DNA): TGTGCCAGCGCGTCCCACTCAAGAAAGACCTATGGCTACACCTTC.

The V call is TRBV19, the J call TRBJ1-1, with D possibly being TRBD1 (5 bases). The CDR3 length is 18 residues. Germline CDR1 is LNHDA and CDR2 is SQIVND (reference sequence). V was cut by 0 bases and J by 5 bases, with 22 bases left in between. The CDR3 protein is CASSIDRQGGGYLTEAFF. DNA for the CDR3: TGTGCCAGTAGTATAGATCGGCAGGGAGGTGGCTATTTAACTGAAGCTTTCTTT.

CDR3 protein: CASSGNGGNTDTQYF. CDR3 nucleotide sequence: TGCGCCAGCAGCGGAAACGGGGGGAACACAGATACGCAGTATTTT. The rearrangement uses TRBV5-1 and TRBJ2-3; 7 nucleotides line up with TRBD2. Germline-derived CDR1 and CDR2 are SGHRS and YFSETQ. The ends lost 4 bases at V and 2 bases at J; junction bases unmatched: 7. The CDR3 runs to 15 residues.

The V and J genes are TRBV5-1 and TRBJ1-3; D not certain. The V gene lost 3 bases and the J gene lost 0 bases, with 10 bases spanning the gap. This CDR3 is built from 15 residues. From germline, CDR1 is SGHRS and CDR2 YFSETQ. The CDR3 DNA is TGCGCCAGCAGCTCAACAACGAGCTCTGGAAACACCATATATTTT. Translation: CASSSTTSSGNTIYF.

In this sample, this clone turned up once. The chain is built from TRBV29-1 and TRBJ1-6; D uncertain. Trimming removed 6 bases at V and 0 bases at J, with 18 bases between. The CDR3 covers 17 residues. Germline V CDR1 and CDR2: SQVTM, ANQGSEA. The CDR3 sequence is CSVCRAQPSSYNSPLHF. The CDR3 nucleotides read TGCAGCGTATGTCGTGCACAGCCGAGCTCCTATAATTCACCCCTCCACTTT.

This chain connects TRBV4-1 to TRBJ2-5; TRBD2 might be the D (6 bases). V gave up 4 bases and J gave up 4 bases, with 13 bases separating them. Germline V gene lookup returns CDR1 MGHRA and CDR2 YSYEKL. The CDR3 covers 14 residues. CDR3 residues: CASSRSSGLETQYF. In DNA form, the CDR3 reads TGCGCCAGCAGCCGAAGCAGCGGGCTAGAGACCCAGTACTTC.

This chain connects TRBV28 to TRBJ2-1; no definite D call. There are 11 residues in the CDR3. Germline CDR1 MDHEN, CDR2 SYDVKM. Trimming stripped 3 bases from V and 9 bases from J, with 6 bases between. The chain's CDR3 is CASSFRREQFF. As DNA, the CDR3 is TGTGCCAGCAGTTTTCGGCGTGAGCAGTTCTTC.

CDR3 protein: CASRGSGPSNEQYF. In DNA form, the CDR3 reads TGTGCCAGCAGGGGATCGGGTCCCTCGAATGAGCAGTACTTC. The rearrangement uses TRBV28 and TRBJ2-7; no clear D. This CDR3 has 14 amino acids. CDR1 MDHEN and CDR2 SYDVKM come from the germline V gene. Between the trimmed V and J ends, which lost 6 bases and 7 bases, there was a span of 19 bases. The variable domain in full, completed from reference TRBV28 and TRBJ2-7, reads DVKVTQSSRYLVKRTGEKVFLECVQDMDHENMFWYRQDPGLGLRLIYFSYDVKMKEKGDIPEGYSVSREKKERFSLILESASTNQTSMYLCASRGSGPSNEQYFGPGTRLTVT.

CDR3 region: CSGHRNTEAFF. The DNA for the CDR3 is TGCAGCGGACACCGGAACACTGAAGCTTTCTTT. This sequence joins TRBV29-1 and TRBJ1-1; D call uncertain. Germline assignment: CDR1 SQVTM and CDR2 ANQGSEA. Deletions cut 7 bases from V and 1 base from J, with 7 bases between. CDR3 length equals 11 residues.

This chain joins TRBV18 and TRBJ1-4; no clear D gene. Trimming pared 4 bases from V and 6 bases from J, leaving 12 bases between. The CDR3 has 14 amino acids. Germline V lookup: CDR1 KGHSH, CDR2 LQKENI. CDR3 in amino acids: CASSLMKSDEKLFF. In nucleotides, the CDR3 is TGTGCCAGCTCACTAATGAAGAGCGATGAAAAACTGTTTTTT.

This clone was recorded many times. The chain has TRBV6-6 and TRBJ2-7; tentatively, D is TRBD1 (6 bases). Germline CDR1 reads MNHNY; CDR2 reads SVGAGI (reference sequence). V lost 2 bases, J lost 2 bases, and 7 bases lay in between. This CDR3 spans 13 amino acids. In DNA, the CDR3 is TGTGCCAGCAGTTACGGACAGACCTACGAGCAGTACTTC. It yields the protein CASSYGQTYEQYF.

The chain carries TRBV19 and TRBJ1-5; 7 bases line up with TRBD1. After removal of 6 bases from V and 5 bases from J, the junction contained 10 bases not matched to a gene. This CDR3 is built from 15 residues. Germline V lookup: CDR1 LNHDA, CDR2 SQIVND (reference sequence). As DNA, the CDR3 is TGTGCCAGTAGGGGGGGAGGGGGCCGATATCAGCCCCAGCATTTT. Translation: CASRGGGGRYQPQHF.

The CDR3 loop is CSVGGPTEAFF. CDR3 in DNA: TGCAGTGTCGGAGGGCCCACTGAAGCTTTCTTT. The rearrangement uses TRBV20-1 and TRBJ1-1; no firm D call. The V gene lost 7 bases and the J gene lost 4 bases, with 10 bases spanning the gap. Per the germline V gene, CDR1 is DFQATT and CDR2 is SNEGSKA (reference sequence). This CDR3 has 11 amino acids.

The genes are TRBV4-1 and TRBJ2-7; D tentatively fits TRBD1 or TRBD2 (5 bases each). CDR3 length equals 15 residues. CDR1 MGHRA and CDR2 YSYEKL come from the germline V gene. Trimming left V 8 bases short and J 2 bases short, with 19 bases between. CDR3 sequence reads: CASFPFHWGTYEQYF. Written as DNA, the CDR3 is TGCGCCAGCTTCCCTTTCCATTGGGGGACCTACGAGCAGTACTTC.

CDR3 region: CASSQGASGEQETQYF. Written as DNA, the CDR3 is TGTGCCAGCAGCCAAGGGGCGTCAGGGGAACAAGAGACCCAGTACTTC. The chain uses TRBV5-8 and TRBJ2-5, with a weak D call TRBD1 (6 bases). This CDR3 region has 16 residues. The ends were cut back, 4 bases at V and 2 bases at J, with 18 bases in the middle. Germline lookup yields CDR1 SGHTS and CDR2 YDEGEE.

The V and J genes are TRBV4-3 and TRBJ1-4, with no clear D. Germline V gene lookup returns CDR1 LGHNA and CDR2 YSLEER. The germline V and J ends were trimmed by 0 bases and 11 bases, with 10 bases remaining between them. The CDR3 is 13 residues long. CDR3 sequence (DNA): TGCGCCAGCAGCCAAGATTTCACGGCTAAACTGTTTTTT. Protein: CASSQDFTAKLFF.

The J gene is TRBJ2-1, the V gene TRBV9, with TRBD2 matching over 7 bases. The length of the CDR3 is 15 residues. CDR1 and CDR2 (germline): SGDLS, YYNGEE. With 3 bases clipped from V and 9 bases from J, the junction kept 12 bases outside the gene matches. The DNA of the CDR3 is TGTGCCAGCAGCGCTGCCGGCGGGAGATACGGTGAGCAGTTCTTC. It yields the protein CASSAAGGRYGEQFF.

This rearrangement joins TRBV7-2 to TRBJ2-1, with 7 bases lining up with TRBD1. This CDR3 contains 16 residues. Germline values: CDR1 SGHTA, CDR2 FQGNSA. The junction had 10 bases not matched to a gene; V was cut back by 5 bases and J by 3 bases. Here the CDR3 DNA reads TGTGCCAGCAGCCCCCAAGGACAGGCCGACTACAATGAGCAGTTCTTC. Translated, it gives CASSPQGQADYNEQFF.

The chain combines TRBV28 with TRBJ1-5; D ambiguous. The germline V gene has CDR1 MDHEN and CDR2 SYDVKM. V was cut by 4 bases and J by 4 bases, with 8 bases left in between. CDR3 size: 13 residues. CDR3 in amino acids: CASSYSRNQPQHF. The CDR3 DNA follows: TGTGCCAGCAGTTACAGTAGGAATCAGCCCCAGCATTTT.

The chain joins TRBV7-9 to TRBJ2-5; D remains ambiguous. With 7 bases removed from V and 1 base from J, the gap between germline ends came to 7 bases. CDR3 length: 12 residues. Germline-derived CDR1 and CDR2 are SEHNR and FQNEAQ (reference sequence). The CDR3 here is CASTLSQETQYF. Here the CDR3 DNA reads TGTGCCAGCACCCTGTCCCAAGAGACCCAGTACTTC.

The chain recombines TRBV18 with TRBJ1-3; D gene unclear. CDR3 length equals 12 residues. Germline CDR1 and CDR2: KGHSH and LQKENI. The V gene lost 3 bases and the J gene lost 8 bases, with 8 bases spanning the gap. The DNA for the CDR3 is TGTGCCAGCTCACCGCGGAGGGACACCATATATTTT. Protein product: CASSPRRDTIYF.

The gene calls are TRBV6-6 and TRBJ2-4; TRBD2 agrees at 7 bases. Trimming removed 5 bases from V and 7 bases from J; junction bases left unmatched: 11. Per germline, CDR1 MNHNY and CDR2 SVGAGI (reference sequence). The CDR3 is made up of 15 amino acids. The chain's CDR3 is CASSRDYPVPNIQYF. As DNA, the CDR3 is TGTGCCAGCAGTCGGGACTACCCCGTACCCAACATTCAGTACTTC.